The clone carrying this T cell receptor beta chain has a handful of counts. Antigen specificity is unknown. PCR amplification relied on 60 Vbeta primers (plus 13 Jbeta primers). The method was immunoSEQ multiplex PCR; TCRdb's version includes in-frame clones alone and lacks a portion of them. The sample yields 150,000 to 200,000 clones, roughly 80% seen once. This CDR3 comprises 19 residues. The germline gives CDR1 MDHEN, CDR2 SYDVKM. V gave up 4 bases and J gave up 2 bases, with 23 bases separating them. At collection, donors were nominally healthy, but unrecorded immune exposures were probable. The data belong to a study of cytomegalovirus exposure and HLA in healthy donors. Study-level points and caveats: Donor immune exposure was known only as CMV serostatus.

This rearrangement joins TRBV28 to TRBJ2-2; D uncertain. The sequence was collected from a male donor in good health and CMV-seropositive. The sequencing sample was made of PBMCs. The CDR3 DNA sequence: TGTGCCAGCAGTTATTTGGCGACAACCGACGGAACCAACACCGGGGAGCTGTTTTTT. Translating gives CASSYLATTDGTNTGELFF. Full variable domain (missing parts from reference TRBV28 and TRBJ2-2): DVKVTQSSRYLVKRTGEKVFLECVQDMDHENMFWYRQDPGLGLRLIYFSYDVKMKEKGDIPEGYSVSREKKERFSLILESASTNQTSMYLCASSYLATTDGTNTGELFFGEGSRLTVL.